Here is one T cell receptor beta chain with its context. This sample is part of a study of blood T cell repertoires in COVID-19. Study background: The cDNA or gDNA used as material had been derived from T cells, B-cell-depleted T cells, or PBMCs.

Deletions cut 4 bases from V and 4 bases from J, with 8 bases between. CDR1 is LNHDA and CDR2 is SQIVND in the germline V gene (reference sequence). The CDR3 is 13 residues long. Under the authors' procedure: Scientists estimated how many nucleated cells there were by amplifying reference gene primers. The protocol was immunoSEQ multiplex PCR, while the TCRdb copy is restricted to in-frame clones and leaves out a portion. V, J and clone size are taken as reported in that table, and D and trimming were inferred from the DNA itself. Among some 70,000 clones listed, approximately 89% were seen once. The sequenced material came from peripheral blood. The V gene is TRBV19, the J gene TRBJ1-5; a possible D gene is TRBD1 (6 bases). The source is a human donor in a cohort sampled during active COVID-19. The CDR3 bases are TGTGCCAGTAGTACGCAGGGGAATCAGCCCCAGCATTTT. It encodes CASSTQGNQPQHF. Based on the CDR3 plus reference TRBV19 and TRBJ1-5, the full variable domain is DGGITQSPKYLFRKEGQNVTLSCEQNLNHDAMYWYRQDPGQGLRLIYYSQIVNDFQKGDIAEGYSVSREKKESFPLTVTSAQKNPTAFYLCASSTQGNQPQHFGDGTRLSIL.